This passage covers 9 T cell receptor beta chains from one sample sequenced in a study of type 1 and type 2 diabetes patients. The PCR template was genomic DNA. A primer set of 30 forward and 13 reverse primers amplified the CDR3. One entry per CDR3 protein results from TCRdb running MiXCR on the multiplex PCR reads. The table has fewer than 300,000 distinct CDR3 sequences, roughly 44% seen once; the top ten hold roughly an eighth. Sample: peripheral blood mononuclear cells (PBMCs). The receptors shown here come from a man in his late teens or twenties with type 2 diabetes.

This clonotype was seen once. The rearrangement uses TRBV25-1 and TRBJ1-1, with 8 positions matching TRBD1. This CDR3 is 16 amino acids long. V trimming: 6 bases; J trimming: 1 base; junction bases outside the gene matches: 10. Germline-derived CDR1 and CDR2 are MGHDK and SYGVNS. The DNA of the CDR3 is TGTGCCAGCAGCCACCCTAGGGGACAGGCGAACACTGAAGCTTTCTTT. Its translation: CASSHPRGQANTEAFF.

V usage is TRBV12-3 or TRBV12-4 and J usage is TRBJ2-1, with D tentatively TRBD2 (5 bases). CDR3 length equals 11 residues. V gave up 8 bases and J gave up 9 bases, with 11 bases separating them. The CDR3 sequence: CASGWRAEQFF. The CDR3 DNA sequence: TGTGCCAGCGGGTGGCGGGCTGAGCAGTTCTTC.

The J gene is TRBJ2-2, the V gene TRBV6-1, with D tentatively TRBD1 (6 bases). Germline V gene lookup returns CDR1 MNHNS and CDR2 SASEGT. The V and J ends lost 8 bases and 2 bases respectively, with 12 bases between them. The CDR3 covers 14 residues. Here the CDR3 reads CASGGHINTGELFF. CDR3 sequence (DNA): TGTGCCAGCGGGGGACACATAAACACCGGGGAGCTGTTTTTT.

This clonotype has at least ten counts. The chain joins TRBV2 to TRBJ2-2; TRBD2 matches 8 bases. The CDR3 is made up of 13 amino acids. Trimming took 6 bases from V and 4 from J; bases not matched to a gene: 1. Germline V gene lookup returns CDR1 SNHLY and CDR2 FYNNEI. CDR3 protein: CASSTSGTGELFF. The CDR3, as DNA: TGTGCCAGCAGCACTAGCGGCACCGGGGAGCTGTTTTTT.

The CDR3 DNA reads TGTGCCAGCAGCTACATTCCCGACAGGGGCCTCTACAATGAGCAGTTCTTC. It specifies CASSYIPDRGLYNEQFF. The rearrangement joins TRBV7-2 to TRBJ2-1; 8 nucleotides line up with TRBD1. The V and J ends lost 4 bases and 3 bases, in that order; junction bases with no gene match: 11. Per the germline V gene, CDR1 is SGHTA and CDR2 is FQGNSA. The CDR3 is made up of 17 amino acids.

In its sample, this clonotype was seen a few times. The chain is built from TRBV19 and TRBJ1-1, with unresolved D. The CDR3 runs 12 residues. In germline, CDR1 is LNHDA, CDR2 SQIVND (reference sequence). Trimming took 3 bases from V and 6 from J, leaving 8 bases between them. The chain's CDR3 is CASSMGWAEAFF. The DNA for the CDR3 is TGTGCCAGTAGTATGGGGTGGGCTGAAGCTTTCTTT.

This sequence joins TRBV7-3 and TRBJ2-7, with 10 bases lining up with TRBD2. This CDR3 comprises 16 residues. Germline CDR1 and CDR2: SGHTA and FQGTGA. The V segment lost 1 base and the J segment 0 bases; nucleotides outside the gene matches: 3. This CDR3 is CASSLSPSGGSYEQYF. DNA of the CDR3: TGTGCCAGCAGCTTAAGCCCTAGCGGGGGCTCCTACGAGCAGTACTTC.

This sequence joins TRBV9 and TRBJ1-6; D not certain. Trimming cost V 5 bases and J 0 bases, with 9 bases left between them. From germline, CDR1 is SGDLS and CDR2 YYNGEE. The CDR3 has 15 residues. CDR3 residues: CASSPTSSYNSPLHF. The CDR3 nucleotides read TGTGCCAGCAGTCCAACGAGCTCCTATAATTCACCCCTCCACTTT.

On this clonotype itself: A much larger clonotype is one base distant, so this may be a read error. This chain links TRBV15 with TRBJ1-2; D is unresolved. Between the trimmed V and J ends, which lost 6 bases and 10 bases, there was a span of 12 bases. Germline-derived CDR1 and CDR2 are LNHNV and YYDKDF (reference sequence). The CDR3 length is 11 residues. CDR3 DNA sequence: TGTGCCACCAGGTCGGTTGATGTCTACACCTTC. Residues: CATRSVDVYTF.